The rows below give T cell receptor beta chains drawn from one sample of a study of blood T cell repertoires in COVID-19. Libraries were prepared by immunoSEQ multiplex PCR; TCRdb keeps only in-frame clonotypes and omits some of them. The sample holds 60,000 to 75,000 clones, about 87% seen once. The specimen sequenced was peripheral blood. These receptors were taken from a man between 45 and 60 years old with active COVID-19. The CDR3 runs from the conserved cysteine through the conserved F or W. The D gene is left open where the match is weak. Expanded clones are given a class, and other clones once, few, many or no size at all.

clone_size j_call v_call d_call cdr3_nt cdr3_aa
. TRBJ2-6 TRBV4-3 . TGCGCCAGCAGCCAAGTTTCGGGAAACTCTGGGGCCAACGTCCTGACTTTC CASSQVSGNSGANVLTF
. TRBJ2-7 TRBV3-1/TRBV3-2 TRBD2 TGTGCCAGCAGCCAACATAGGACTAGCGGAAGGAGCTCCTACGAGCAGTACTTC CASSQHRTSGRSSYEQYF
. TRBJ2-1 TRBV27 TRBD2 TGTGCCAGCAGTTTATCGGGCGGGAGCTCCTACAATGAGCAGTTCTTC CASSLSGGSSYNEQFF
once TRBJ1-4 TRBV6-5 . TGTGCCAGCAGAAAGGGACTGATTAATGAAAAACTGTTTTTT CASRKGLINEKLFF
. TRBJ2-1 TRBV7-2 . TGTGCCAGCACCATATCCAGGGGCAATGAGCAGTTCTTC CASTISRGNEQFF
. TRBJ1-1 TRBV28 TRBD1 TGTGCCAGCAGATACCGCTTACAGGGGGCTGAAGCTTTCTTT CASRYRLQGAEAFF
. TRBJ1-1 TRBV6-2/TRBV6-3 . TGTGCCAGCAGCGACATACTCAGGGTAGGCACTGAAGCTTTCTTT CASSDILRVGTEAFF
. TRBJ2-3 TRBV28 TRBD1 TGTGCCAGCATCTCCAGACAGGGGTCCCCAGATACGCAGTATTTT CASISRQGSPDTQYF
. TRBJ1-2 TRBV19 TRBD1 TGTGCCAGTAGTATAAGGGACAGCAACTATGGCTACACCTTC CASSIRDSNYGYTF
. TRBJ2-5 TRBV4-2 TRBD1 TGTGCCAGCAGCTTGGACAGGGGTTTCGGGGAGACCCAGTACTTC CASSLDRGFGETQYF
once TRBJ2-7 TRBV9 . TGTGCCAGCAGCGTAGGTCCTACAGCATCTACCTACGAGCAGTACTTC CASSVGPTASTYEQYF